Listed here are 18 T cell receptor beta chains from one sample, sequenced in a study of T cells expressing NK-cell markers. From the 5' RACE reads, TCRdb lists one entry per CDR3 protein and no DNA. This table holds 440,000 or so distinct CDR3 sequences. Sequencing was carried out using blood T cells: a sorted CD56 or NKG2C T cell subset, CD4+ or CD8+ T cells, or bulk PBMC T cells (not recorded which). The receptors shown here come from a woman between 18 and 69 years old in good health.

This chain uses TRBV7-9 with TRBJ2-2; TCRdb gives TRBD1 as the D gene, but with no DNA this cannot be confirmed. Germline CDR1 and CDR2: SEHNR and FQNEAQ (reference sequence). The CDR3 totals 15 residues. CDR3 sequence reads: CASSRTSGDTGELFF.

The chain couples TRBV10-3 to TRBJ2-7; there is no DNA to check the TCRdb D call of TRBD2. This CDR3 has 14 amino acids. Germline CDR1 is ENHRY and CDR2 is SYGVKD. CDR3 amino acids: CAISETGGTYEQYF.

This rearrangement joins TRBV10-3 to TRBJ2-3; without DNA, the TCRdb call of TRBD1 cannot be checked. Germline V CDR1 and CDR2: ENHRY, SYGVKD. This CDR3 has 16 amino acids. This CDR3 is CAISEGQGPSTDTQYF.

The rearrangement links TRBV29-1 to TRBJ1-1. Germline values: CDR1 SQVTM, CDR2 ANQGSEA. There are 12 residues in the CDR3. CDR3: CSPRTPSAEAFF.

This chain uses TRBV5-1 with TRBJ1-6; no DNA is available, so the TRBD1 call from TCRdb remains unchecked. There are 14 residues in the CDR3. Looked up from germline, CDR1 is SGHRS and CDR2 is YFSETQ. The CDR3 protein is CASSPGRWDSPLHF. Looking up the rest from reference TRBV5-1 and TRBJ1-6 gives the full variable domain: KAGVTQTPRYLIKTRGQQVTLSCSPISGHRSVSWYQQTPGQGLQFLFEYFSETQRNKGNFPGRFSGRQFSNSRSEMNVSTLELGDSALYLCASSPGRWDSPLHFGNGTRLTVT.

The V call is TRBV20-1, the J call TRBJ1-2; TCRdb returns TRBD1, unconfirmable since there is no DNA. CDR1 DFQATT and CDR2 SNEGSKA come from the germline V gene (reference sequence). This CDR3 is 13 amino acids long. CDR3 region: CSATGTPNYGYTF.

The CDR3 reads CSVGAKTYEQYF. The J gene is TRBJ2-7, the V gene TRBV29-1. CDR1 and CDR2 (germline): SQVTM, ANQGSEA. There are 12 residues in the CDR3.

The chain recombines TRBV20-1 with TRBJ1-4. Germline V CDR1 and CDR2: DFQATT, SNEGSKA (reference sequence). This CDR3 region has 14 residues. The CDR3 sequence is CSARDRVTNEKLFF.

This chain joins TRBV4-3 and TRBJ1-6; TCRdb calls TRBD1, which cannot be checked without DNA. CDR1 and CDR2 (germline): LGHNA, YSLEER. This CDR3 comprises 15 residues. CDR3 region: CASSQAGDGNSPLHF.

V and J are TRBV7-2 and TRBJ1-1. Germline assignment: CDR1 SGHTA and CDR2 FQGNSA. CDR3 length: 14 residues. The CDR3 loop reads CASSLWHMNTEAFF.

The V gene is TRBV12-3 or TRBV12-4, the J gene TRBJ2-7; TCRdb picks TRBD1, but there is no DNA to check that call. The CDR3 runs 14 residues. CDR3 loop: CASSLPGGADEQYF.

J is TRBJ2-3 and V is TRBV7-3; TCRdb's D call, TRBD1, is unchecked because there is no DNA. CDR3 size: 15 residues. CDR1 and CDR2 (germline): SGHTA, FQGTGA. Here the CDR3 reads CASSLYRAIADTQYF.

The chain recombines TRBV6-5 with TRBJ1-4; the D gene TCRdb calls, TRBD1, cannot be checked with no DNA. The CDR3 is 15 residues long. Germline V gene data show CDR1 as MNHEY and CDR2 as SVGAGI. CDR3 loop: CASSSSSRANEKLFF.

CDR3 protein: CSATGQGYEQYF. This sequence joins TRBV20-1 and TRBJ2-7; TCRdb reports TRBD1, a call that lacks DNA to check it against. The CDR3 runs 12 residues. The germline V gene has CDR1 DFQATT and CDR2 SNEGSKA (reference sequence).

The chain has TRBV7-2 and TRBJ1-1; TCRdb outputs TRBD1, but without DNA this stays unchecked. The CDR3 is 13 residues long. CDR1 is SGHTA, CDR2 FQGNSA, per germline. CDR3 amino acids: CASSLSPPTEAFF.

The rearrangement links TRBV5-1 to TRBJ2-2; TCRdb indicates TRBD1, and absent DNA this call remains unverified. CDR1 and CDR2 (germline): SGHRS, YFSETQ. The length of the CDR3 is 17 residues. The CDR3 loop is CASSGSITGGKAGELFF.

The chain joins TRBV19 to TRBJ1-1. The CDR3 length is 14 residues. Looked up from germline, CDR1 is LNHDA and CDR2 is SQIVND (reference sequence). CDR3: CASSIPWGEAEAFF.

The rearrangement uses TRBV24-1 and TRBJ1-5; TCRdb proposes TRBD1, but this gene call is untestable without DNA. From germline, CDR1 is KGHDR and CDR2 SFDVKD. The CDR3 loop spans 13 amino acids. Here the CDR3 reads CATGVGGWQPQHF.